This T cell receptor beta chain was found in a study of T cell responses to AZD1222 COVID-19 vaccine. Regarding the study as a whole: Repertoire collection took place solely once the T cell response had peaked.

Sequencing used immunoSEQ multiplex PCR; TCRdb keeps in-frame clones, though not all of them. The sample has some 97,000 clones, approximately 91% seen once. About this clone: Its specificity is unknown.

V was clipped by 3 bases and J by 4 bases, with 15 bases between them. In germline, CDR1 is MNHNS, CDR2 SASEGT. CDR3 length: 15 amino acids. The source of this sequence is an adult in good health. The sample consisted of peripheral blood, taken on day 0 of AZD1222 vaccination. V is TRBV6-1 and J is TRBJ1-2; maybe TRBD1 (6 bases). Here the CDR3 reads CASSEGRQVFYGYTF. CDR3 coding DNA: TGTGCCAGCAGTGAGGGTCGACAGGTGTTCTATGGCTACACCTTC.